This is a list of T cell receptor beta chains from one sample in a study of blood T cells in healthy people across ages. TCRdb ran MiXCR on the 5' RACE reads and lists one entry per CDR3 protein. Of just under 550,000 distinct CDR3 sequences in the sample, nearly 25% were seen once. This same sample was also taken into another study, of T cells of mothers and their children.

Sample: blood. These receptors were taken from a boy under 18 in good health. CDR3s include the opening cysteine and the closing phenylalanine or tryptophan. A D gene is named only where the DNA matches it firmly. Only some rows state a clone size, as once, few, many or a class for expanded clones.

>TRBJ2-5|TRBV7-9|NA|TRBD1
CASSLGQGARETQYF
TGTGCCAGCAGCTTAGGACAGGGGGCACGAGAGACCCAGTACTTC
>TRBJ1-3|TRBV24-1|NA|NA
CATSDFGRGVKNTIYF
TGTGCCACCAGTGATTTCGGCAGGGGAGTTAAAAACACCATATATTTT
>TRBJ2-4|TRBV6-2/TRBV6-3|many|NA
CASSSFESGKGNIQYF
TGTGCCAGCAGTTCATTCGAAAGTGGAAAAGGCAACATTCAGTACTTC
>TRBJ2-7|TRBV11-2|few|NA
CASSTTGLGQYF
TGTGCCAGCAGTACCACAGGGCTTGGGCAGTACTTC
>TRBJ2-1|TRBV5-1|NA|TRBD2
CASSPSTGGPKEQFF
TGCGCCAGCAGCCCCTCGACGGGAGGGCCGAAGGAGCAGTTCTTC
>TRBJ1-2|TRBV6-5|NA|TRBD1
CASSSPGQGLDGYTF
TGTGCCAGCAGTTCACCGGGACAGGGGTTGGATGGCTACACCTTC
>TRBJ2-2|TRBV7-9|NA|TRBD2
CASSRSGRYLTGELFF
TGTGCCAGCAGCCGTAGCGGGAGGTACCTAACCGGGGAGCTGTTTTTT
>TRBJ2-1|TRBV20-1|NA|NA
CSASQRKGSHNEQFF
TGCAGTGCTAGTCAGCGGAAGGGATCCCACAATGAGCAGTTCTTC
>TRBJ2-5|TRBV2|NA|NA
CASSEFSGGGETQYF
TGTGCCAGCAGCGAGTTTTCGGGTGGGGGAGAGACCCAGTACTTC
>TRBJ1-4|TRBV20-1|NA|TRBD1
CSARPTGGQSEKLFF
TGCAGTGCTAGACCAACAGGGGGCCAGTCGGAAAAACTGTTTTTT
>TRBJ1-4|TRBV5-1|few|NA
CASSLRGPEAEKLFF
TGCGCCAGCAGCTTGAGAGGGCCGGAAGCGGAAAAACTGTTTTTT
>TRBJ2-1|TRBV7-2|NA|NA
CASRGAGVRAAGSYNEQFF
TGTGCCAGCAGGGGGGCCGGGGTGAGGGCGGCGGGCTCCTACAATGAGCAGTTCTTC
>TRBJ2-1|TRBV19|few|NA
CASTPYSNSYNEQFF
TGTGCCTCCACACCCTACAGTAACTCCTACAATGAGCAGTTCTTC
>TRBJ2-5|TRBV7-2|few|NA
CASSQAPGTQYF
TGTGCCAGCAGCCAAGCCCCAGGGACCCAGTACTTC
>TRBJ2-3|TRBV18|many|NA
CASSPSGGTDTQYF
TGTGCCAGCTCACCCTCAGGGGGCACAGATACGCAGTATTTT
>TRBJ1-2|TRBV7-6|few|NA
CTSSLNEGGGYTF
TGTACCAGCAGCTTAAATGAGGGTGGCGGCTACACCTTC
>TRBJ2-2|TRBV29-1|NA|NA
CSGRTANTGELFF
TGCAGCGGCAGAACAGCGAACACCGGGGAGCTGTTTTTT
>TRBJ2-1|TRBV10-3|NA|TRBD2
CANSGTSYNEQFF
TGTGCCAATAGCGGGACCTCCTACAATGAGCAGTTCTTC
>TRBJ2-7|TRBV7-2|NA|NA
CASSPEVQGYEQYF
TGTGCCAGCAGCCCAGAAGTACAGGGCTACGAGCAGTACTTC
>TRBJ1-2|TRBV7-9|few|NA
CASSRTRLGSRDGYTF
TGTGCCAGCAGCCGCACACGACTGGGGTCTAGGGATGGCTACACCTTC
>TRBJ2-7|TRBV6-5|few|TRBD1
CASRMGQQSYEQYF
TGTGCCAGCAGAATGGGACAGCAGTCCTACGAGCAGTACTTC
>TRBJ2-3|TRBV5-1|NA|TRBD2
CASSPMGGRTDTQYF
TGCGCCAGCTCCCCAATGGGGGGGAGGACAGATACGCAGTATTTT
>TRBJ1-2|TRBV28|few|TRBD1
CASRRQGAGYGYTF
TGTGCCAGCAGGAGACAGGGGGCCGGCTATGGCTACACCTTC
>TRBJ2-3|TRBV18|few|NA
CASSPRTGSTVSTDTQYF
TGTGCCAGCTCACCTCGTACAGGGAGTACCGTTAGCACAGATACGCAGTATTTT
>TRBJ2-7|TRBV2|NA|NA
CASTTEFEQYF
TGTGCCAGCACCACAGAATTCGAGCAGTACTTC
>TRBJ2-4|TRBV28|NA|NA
CASRAVGGRGENIQYF
TGTGCCAGCAGGGCCGTCGGGGGGCGCGGAGAAAACATTCAGTATTTC
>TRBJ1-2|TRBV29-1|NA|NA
CSVPGWGGGYTF
TGCAGCGTTCCGGGCTGGGGCGGTGGCTACACCTTC
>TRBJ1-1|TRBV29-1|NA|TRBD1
CSVNGRGYTEAFF
TGCAGCGTTAATGGCAGGGGGTACACTGAAGCTTTCTTT
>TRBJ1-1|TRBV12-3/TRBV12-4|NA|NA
CASKSGRENTEAFF
TGTGCCAGCAAGAGTGGCAGGGAGAACACTGAAGCTTTCTTT
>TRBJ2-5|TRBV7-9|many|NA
CASSPPGGETQYF
TGTGCCAGCAGCCCTCCAGGAGGGGAGACCCAGTACTTC
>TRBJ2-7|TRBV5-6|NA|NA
CASSLFQLSYEQYF
TGTGCCAGCAGCTTATTTCAACTCTCCTACGAGCAGTACTTC
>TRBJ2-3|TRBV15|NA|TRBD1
CATSRKGQGPADTQYF
TGTGCCACCAGCAGAAAGGGACAGGGGCCCGCAGATACGCAGTATTTT
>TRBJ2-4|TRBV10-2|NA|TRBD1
CASSESLTGTGGMAKNIQYF
TGCGCCAGCAGTGAGTCTCTGACCGGGACAGGGGGGATGGCCAAAAACATTCAGTACTTC
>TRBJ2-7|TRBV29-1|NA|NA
CSAQVNEQYF
TGCAGCGCGCAGGTTAACGAGCAGTACTTC
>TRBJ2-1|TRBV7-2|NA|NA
CASSPPNNEQFF
TGTGCCAGCAGCCCGCCAAACAATGAGCAGTTCTTC
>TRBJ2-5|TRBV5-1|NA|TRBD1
CASSEGTGGTETQYF
TGCGCCAGCAGCGAAGGGACAGGGGGCACAGAGACCCAGTACTTC
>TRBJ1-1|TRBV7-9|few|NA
CASNEGYTEAFF
TGTGCCAGCAACGAGGGTTACACTGAAGCTTTCTTT
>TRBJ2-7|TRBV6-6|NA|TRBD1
CASSTDRGYEQYF
TGTGCCAGCAGCACCGACAGGGGATACGAGCAGTACTTC
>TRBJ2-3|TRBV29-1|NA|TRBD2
CSVGTSGRTDTQYF
TGCAGCGTGGGGACTAGCGGGAGGACAGATACGCAGTATTTT
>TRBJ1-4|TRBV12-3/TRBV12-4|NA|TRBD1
CASSRGTVVTNEKLFF
TGTGCCAGCAGTCGAGGGACAGTCGTAACTAATGAAAAACTGTTTTTT
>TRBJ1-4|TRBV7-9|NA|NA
CASTRGEKLFF
TGTGCCAGCACCCGAGGAGAAAAACTGTTTTTT